A selection of T cell receptor beta chains follows, all from one sample in a study of shared clonotypes between healthy human individuals. Assay used: immunoSEQ multiplex PCR; TCRdb lists only in-frame clones, some missing. The sample carries some 2,400,000 clones, approximately 96% recorded once. Sequencing was carried out using naive CD4+ T cells sorted from blood. Source of these receptors: a man younger than 35 in good health. The CDR3 runs from the conserved cysteine through the conserved F or W. A D gene is named only where the DNA matches it firmly. Size is omitted from some rows. Given values are once, few, many or a class for expanded clones.

>TRBD2|TRBJ2-1|TRBV7-2|15|-
TGTGCCAGCAGGCGGGGGGCAAGGAAGGACAATGAGCAGTTCTTC
CASRRGARKDNEQFF
>-|TRBJ1-1|TRBV30|14|-
TGTGCCTGGAGTACCGCAGGAGTGAACACTGAAGCTTTCTTT
CAWSTAGVNTEAFF
>-|TRBJ1-1|TRBV7-9|14|-
TGTGCCAGCAGCTTAGCTCGCGGACTTAGCGAAGCTTTCTTT
CASSLARGLSEAFF
>TRBD2|TRBJ2-1|TRBV5-1|16|-
TGCGCCAGCAGCTTATTGAGCGGGAGGGCCTACAATGAGCAGTTCTTC
CASSLLSGRAYNEQFF
>-|TRBJ1-2|TRBV7-2|13|-
TGTGCCAGCAGGAAGGCTGGGGGGAATGGCTACACCTTC
CASRKAGGNGYTF
>TRBD1|TRBJ1-2|TRBV5-1|15|-
TGCGCCAGCAGCCCAGGGACAGATTACCGCTATGGCTACACCTTC
CASSPGTDYRYGYTF
>TRBD1|TRBJ2-7|TRBV7-2|15|-
TGTGCCAGCAGCCTGGGACAGGGAACAACCTACGAGCAGTACTTC
CASSLGQGTTYEQYF
>-|TRBJ1-6|TRBV5-1|13|-
TGCGCCAGCAGCTTGGCGGTTAATTCACCCCTCCACTTT
CASSLAVNSPLHF
>TRBD2|TRBJ2-2|TRBV5-1|18|-
TGCGCCAATTGGGGACCGGGACTAGCGGGAGGAGGGACCGGGGAGCTGTTTTTT
CANWGPGLAGGGTGELFF
>TRBD2|TRBJ2-1|TRBV28|15|-
TGTGCCAGCAGTTTATTAGCGGGGGGCCAAAATGAGCAGTTCTTC
CASSLLAGGQNEQFF
>-|TRBJ1-2|TRBV30|12|-
TGTGCCTGGGGCCCGGGGGGTTATGGCTACACCTTC
CAWGPGGYGYTF
>TRBD1|TRBJ1-4|TRBV18|16|-
TGTGCCAGCTCACCCAATCGACAGGGCACTAATGAAAAACTGTTTTTT
CASSPNRQGTNEKLFF
>-|TRBJ1-1|TRBV28|15|once
TGTGCCAGCAGTTTAGAGCCCACACCGGTTACTGAAGCTTTCTTT
CASSLEPTPVTEAFF
>-|TRBJ1-2|TRBV28|14|-
TGTGCCAGCAGTTTATCGGGGACTAACTATGGCTACACCTTC
CASSLSGTNYGYTF
>TRBD1|TRBJ1-6|TRBV28|14|-
TGTGCCAGCAGGGGACAGGGCTATAATTCACCCCTCCACTTT
CASRGQGYNSPLHF
>-|TRBJ2-5|TRBV10-3|13|-
TGTGCCATCAGTGGCGGCAGGGAGGAGACCCAGTACTTC
CAISGGREETQYF
>-|TRBJ2-6|TRBV6-1|15|-
TGTGCCAGCACCCCCAATCTCGCTGGGGCCAACGTCCTGACTTTC
CASTPNLAGANVLTF
>-|TRBJ2-7|TRBV10-2|12|-
TGCGCCAGCAGTGAGCTCTTGCACGAGCAGTACTTC
CASSELLHEQYF
>-|TRBJ1-5|TRBV14|16|-
TGTGCCAGCAGCCAAGTGGCCCCAGCCCCCGGTCAGCCCCAGCATTTT
CASSQVAPAPGQPQHF
>TRBD2|TRBJ2-3|TRBV2|15|-
TGTGCCAGCACCCCCCAGGGACTAGCCACAGATACGCAGTATTTT
CASTPQGLATDTQYF
>-|TRBJ1-2|TRBV7-6|14|few
TGTGCCAGCAGCTTAGGGCAGGGGCGAGAGGGCTACACCTTC
CASSLGQGREGYTF
>-|TRBJ1-1|TRBV23-1|16|-
TGCGCCAGCAGTCATAAGGGCGGTTTAATGAACACTGAAGCTTTCTTT
CASSHKGGLMNTEAFF
>-|TRBJ2-4|TRBV7-9|14|-
TGTGCCACCGGGGCGGGATTAGCCAAAAACATTCAGTACTTC
CATGAGLAKNIQYF